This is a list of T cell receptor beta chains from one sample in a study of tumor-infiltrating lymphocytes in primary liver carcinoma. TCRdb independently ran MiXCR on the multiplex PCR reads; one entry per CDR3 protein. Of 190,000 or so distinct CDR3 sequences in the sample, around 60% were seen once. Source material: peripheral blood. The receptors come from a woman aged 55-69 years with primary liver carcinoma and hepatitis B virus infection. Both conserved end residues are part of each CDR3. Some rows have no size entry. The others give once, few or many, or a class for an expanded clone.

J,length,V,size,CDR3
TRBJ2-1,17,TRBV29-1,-,CSVATRVTSRRHNEQSF
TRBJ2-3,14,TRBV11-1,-,CASSLRQPAGGSHF
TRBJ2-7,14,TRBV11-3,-,CASSLDMVAYEPYF
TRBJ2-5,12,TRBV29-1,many,CSVSHNQETQYF
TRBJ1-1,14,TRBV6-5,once,CAGSNRAPNTEDFF
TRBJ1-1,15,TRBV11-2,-,CANSRWGTGGSEAYF
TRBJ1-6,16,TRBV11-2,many,CASSLGAAPYNSPLHF
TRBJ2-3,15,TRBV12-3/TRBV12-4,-,CACRSSGSTADTQYF
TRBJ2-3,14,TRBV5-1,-,CASRPSWSPDTQYF
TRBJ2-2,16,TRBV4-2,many,CASSHAVGARTGELFF
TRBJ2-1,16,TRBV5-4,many,CASSETGTPIYNEQFF
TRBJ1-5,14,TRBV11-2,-,CASSFLGSNRPQHF
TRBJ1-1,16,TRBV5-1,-,CASSLGTGGVNTEAFF